The next 9 T cell receptor beta chains were all read from a single sample in a study of T-cell reconstitution after alpha-beta-depleted transplantation in children. Unique molecular identifiers were used to barcode this TCRbeta library. TCRdb itself ran the PCR reads through MiXCR, one entry per CDR3 protein. In the table there are 800,000 to 1,000,000 distinct CDR3 sequences, about 26% of which are singletons. The starting material was PBMCs, mostly from graft donor cells, obtained 360 days after TCRalphabeta/CD19-depleted stem cell transplant. The source of these receptors is a boy under three years old who had a stem cell transplant for SCID, so the T cells may come from the graft donor.

The chain joins TRBV28 to TRBJ2-3; D remains ambiguous. Germline V gives CDR1 MDHEN, CDR2 SYDVKM. The CDR3 length is 13 residues. V lost 4 bases and J lost 4, with 9 bases in between. CDR3 loop: CASSSGSSDTQYF. CDR3 nucleotides: TGTGCCAGCAGTTCCGGAAGCTCAGATACGCAGTATTTT.

There are a few counts of this clonotype. This chain uses TRBV18 with TRBJ2-6; the D is unclear. Germline CDR1 is KGHSH and CDR2 is LQKENI. The CDR3 loop spans 16 amino acids. Deletions cut 5 bases from V and 0 bases from J, with 11 bases between. Here the CDR3 reads CASSSYISSGANVLTF. DNA for the CDR3: TGTGCCAGCTCATCCTACATCAGCTCTGGGGCCAACGTCCTGACTTTC.

Only a few counts were recorded for this clonotype. The chain employs TRBV7-8 and TRBJ1-2; a weak D match, TRBD1 (5 bases). Trimming pared 1 base from V and 4 bases from J, leaving 13 bases between. There are 15 residues in the CDR3. CDR1 and CDR2 from the germline V gene are SGHVS and FQNEAQ. CDR3 residues: CASSLEEGLPYGYTF. CDR3 coding DNA: TGTGCCAGCAGCTTAGAAGAGGGACTTCCCTATGGCTACACCTTC.

This clonotype has a handful of counts. V is TRBV18 and J is TRBJ1-2; possible D gene TRBD1, 6 bases. Looked up from germline, CDR1 is KGHSH and CDR2 is LQKENI. The V gene lost 7 bases and the J gene lost 4 bases, with 13 bases spanning the gap. The CDR3 sequence is 13 residues long. The CDR3 nucleotides read TGTGCCAGCTTCACCCAGGGGCTCTATGGCTACACCTTC. This sequence encodes CASFTQGLYGYTF. The full variable domain, rest sourced from reference TRBV18 and TRBJ1-2, is NAGVMQNPRHLVRRRGQEARLRCSPMKGHSHVYWYRQLPEEGLKFMVYLQKENIIDESGMPKERFSAEFPKEGPSILRIQQVVRGDSAAYFCASFTQGLYGYTFGSGTRLTVV.

This clonotype has ten or more counts. The CDR3 is CASSPGLAITGELFF. The DNA for the CDR3 is TGCGCCAGCAGCCCCGGACTAGCTATAACCGGGGAGCTGTTTTTT. The V and J genes are TRBV5-1 and TRBJ2-2, with TRBD2 matching 8 bases. Trimming cost V 4 bases and J 5 bases; bases outside gene matches: 7. The CDR3 loop spans 15 amino acids. Germline-derived CDR1 and CDR2 are SGHRS and YFSETQ.

In this sample, this clonotype turned up many times. This rearrangement joins TRBV20-1 to TRBJ2-3, with D unresolved. The CDR3 has 13 amino acids. CDR1 is DFQATT and CDR2 is SNEGSKA in the germline V gene (reference sequence). V lost 6 bases and J lost 0, with 10 bases in between. The CDR3 protein is CSAPGPSTDTQYF. CDR3 in DNA: TGCAGTGCCCCAGGTCCTAGCACAGATACGCAGTATTTT.

In its sample, this clonotype was seen a few times. This CDR3 reads CASSVERGQTYEQYF. The CDR3 coding sequence is TGTGCCAGCAGCGTAGAAAGGGGTCAGACCTACGAGCAGTACTTC. This chain links TRBV9 with TRBJ2-7, with a weak D call TRBD1 (5 bases). CDR1 and CDR2 from the germline V gene are SGDLS and YYNGEE. V gave up 0 bases and J gave up 2 bases, with 12 bases separating them. The CDR3 totals 15 residues.

This sequence joins TRBV12-3 or TRBV12-4 and TRBJ1-1; a weak D match, TRBD1 (5 bases). V was trimmed by 4 bases and J by 0 bases, leaving 27 bases between them. The CDR3 covers 20 residues. The CDR3 here is CASSSEANPGIGEVNTEAFF. Here the CDR3 DNA reads TGTGCCAGCAGTTCAGAGGCCAACCCAGGGATCGGCGAAGTGAACACTGAAGCTTTCTTT.

This clonotype turned up a few times. The V gene is TRBV7-2, the J gene TRBJ2-1; D possibly corresponds to TRBD2 (6 bases). Trimming removed 1 base from V and 15 bases from J, with 16 bases in between. This CDR3 is 13 amino acids long. Germline V lookup: CDR1 SGHTA, CDR2 FQGNSA. The CDR3 sequence: CASSLVGGAWLFF. CDR3 coding DNA: TGTGCCAGCAGCTTAGTCGGGGGAGCATGGCTGTTCTTC. Together with reference TRBV7-2 and TRBJ2-1, the CDR3 gives the full variable domain: GAGVSQSPSNKVTEKGKDVELRCDPISGHTALYWYRQSLGQGLEFLIYFQGNSAPDKSGLPSDRFSAERTGGSVSTLTIQRTQQEDSAVYLCASSLVGGAWLFFGPGTRLTVL.